The rows below give T cell receptor beta chains drawn from one sample of a study of Ad26.COV2.S vaccination and SARS-CoV-2 variants. Libraries were prepared by immunoSEQ multiplex PCR; TCRdb keeps only in-frame clonotypes and omits some of them. The data contain hundreds of thousands of clones, around 89% of them seen just once; the ten biggest clones take up approximately 1.5%. Sequencing was performed on peripheral blood, taken in a trial of Ad26.COV2.S vaccine versus placebo. The origin of the receptors is a person between 18 and 65 years old who received the Ad26.COV2.S COVID-19 vaccine or a placebo. Both conserved end residues are part of each CDR3. Fields, in order: CDR3 DNA, CDR3 protein, clone size, J gene, D gene, V gene. The D gene is left open where the match is weak. Size is stated for part of the rows, as once, few or many counts, or as a class when the clone is expanded.

DNA: TGTGCCACCAGTGATTTCAGCAGGGCTAACTATGGCTACACCTTC; CDR3: CATSDFSRANYGYTF; size: once; J: TRBJ1-2; D: -; V: TRBV24-1
DNA: TGTGCCACCAGCAGAGATGCCCCAGGAGGCACTGAAGCTTTCTTT; CDR3: CATSRDAPGGTEAFF; size: -; J: TRBJ1-1; D: -; V: TRBV15
DNA: TGTGCCAGCAGCGTAGAGACAGGAACTGGCTACACCTTC; CDR3: CASSVETGTGYTF; size: -; J: TRBJ1-2; D: -; V: TRBV9
DNA: TGTGCCATCAAGGAAATCGCCCCAGGACGCACCGGGGAGCTGTTTTTT; CDR3: CAIKEIAPGRTGELFF; size: -; J: TRBJ2-2; D: -; V: TRBV10-3
DNA: TGTGCTAGTGGTTTGGTAACTAGGGGTCTGGGGACCCAGTACTTC; CDR3: CASGLVTRGLGTQYF; size: -; J: TRBJ2-5; D: -; V: TRBV12-5
DNA: TGTGCCTGGAGTGGGGGGACCACTGAAGCTTTCTTT; CDR3: CAWSGGTTEAFF; size: -; J: TRBJ1-1; D: -; V: TRBV30
DNA: TGCGCCAGCTCAAGGGGCGCGAACACCGGGGAGCTGTTTTTT; CDR3: CASSRGANTGELFF; size: -; J: TRBJ2-2; D: -; V: TRBV5-1
DNA: TGCAGCGTTGGCCAGGCCCGAAGAAATAAGGACTATGGCTACACCTTC; CDR3: CSVGQARRNKDYGYTF; size: -; J: TRBJ1-2; D: -; V: TRBV29-1
DNA: TGTGCCAGTAGTATACTCCCCTCGACAGTCTACGAGCAGTACTTC; CDR3: CASSILPSTVYEQYF; size: -; J: TRBJ2-7; D: -; V: TRBV19
DNA: TGTGCCAGCCACCTTTTCGGGAGACGCTCCTACAATGAGCAGTTCTTC; CDR3: CASHLFGRRSYNEQFF; size: once; J: TRBJ2-1; D: -; V: TRBV2
DNA: TGTGCCAGTAAGGGGTTGGCTAGGGAGACCCAGTACTTC; CDR3: CASKGLARETQYF; size: -; J: TRBJ2-5; D: -; V: TRBV19
DNA: TGTGCCAGCAGTTACGGCGTCGGGGGCGCCGAGCAGTACTTC; CDR3: CASSYGVGGAEQYF; size: -; J: TRBJ2-7; D: -; V: TRBV6-5
DNA: TGTGCCAGCTCAGTCTTGGGGGACAGCTACAATGAGCAGTTCTTC; CDR3: CASSVLGDSYNEQFF; size: -; J: TRBJ2-1; D: TRBD1; V: TRBV18
DNA: TGCGCCAGCAGCTTGGCGGGGGACACCGGGGAGCTGTTTTTT; CDR3: CASSLAGDTGELFF; size: few; J: TRBJ2-2; D: -; V: TRBV5-1
DNA: TGCAGCGTTGCGACCTTGCTCCAAGAGACCCAGTACTTC; CDR3: CSVATLLQETQYF; size: once; J: TRBJ2-5; D: -; V: TRBV29-1
DNA: TGCGCCAGCAGCCCCGGACAGGGGGCTCTCGGACTAGCGCCAAACATTCAGTACTTC; CDR3: CASSPGQGALGLAPNIQYF; size: -; J: TRBJ2-4; D: TRBD1; V: TRBV5-1
DNA: TGTGCCAGCAGTTACTCGGACTTCGGCTACACCTTC; CDR3: CASSYSDFGYTF; size: -; J: TRBJ1-2; D: -; V: TRBV6-2/TRBV6-3
DNA: TGTGCCAGCAGCTTAGTCGCCCTAGCGGGGGGGCCCTACGAGCAGTACTTC; CDR3: CASSLVALAGGPYEQYF; size: -; J: TRBJ2-7; D: TRBD2; V: TRBV7-2
DNA: TGTGCCAGCAGCTTAGAGGCACAGGGGGCAAAGACCCAGTACTTC; CDR3: CASSLEAQGAKTQYF; size: -; J: TRBJ2-5; D: TRBD1; V: TRBV7-2
DNA: TGTGCCAGCAGTGAACAGGGGGGACTAGCGGGCCACCATACGCAGTATTTT; CDR3: CASSEQGGLAGHHTQYF; size: -; J: TRBJ2-3; D: TRBD2; V: TRBV2
DNA: TGTGCCAGCAGCTCAGGACAGGGTCAGCCCCAGCATTTT; CDR3: CASSSGQGQPQHF; size: -; J: TRBJ1-5; D: TRBD1; V: TRBV5-4
DNA: TGTGCCTGGAGCGTAGGGCACGGAGGGGACACTGAAGCTTTCTTT; CDR3: CAWSVGHGGDTEAFF; size: -; J: TRBJ1-1; D: -; V: TRBV30
DNA: TGTGCCAGCAGCAGGCGGGGGGCGGGGTACAATGAGCAGTTCTTC; CDR3: CASSRRGAGYNEQFF; size: -; J: TRBJ2-1; D: TRBD2; V: TRBV5-5
DNA: TGTGCCAGCAGGCGACAGTACGGGCAGCCCCAGCATTTT; CDR3: CASRRQYGQPQHF; size: -; J: TRBJ1-5; D: -; V: TRBV12-3/TRBV12-4
DNA: TGTGCCAGCAGCCCGGGGCAGGCCCCGAGCAATCAGCCCCAGCATTTT; CDR3: CASSPGQAPSNQPQHF; size: -; J: TRBJ1-5; D: -; V: TRBV7-9
DNA: TGTGCCAGCATCGGGACAGGGGTAGACACCGGGGAGCTGTTTTTT; CDR3: CASIGTGVDTGELFF; size: -; J: TRBJ2-2; D: TRBD1; V: TRBV5-4
DNA: TGTGCTTTGGACATAGCGAACACTGAAGCTTTCTTT; CDR3: CALDIANTEAFF; size: once; J: TRBJ1-1; D: -; V: TRBV30
DNA: TGCGCCAGCAGCTTGGGTGCAGTTTTTGGATCAGATACGCAGTATTTT; CDR3: CASSLGAVFGSDTQYF; size: -; J: TRBJ2-3; D: -; V: TRBV5-1
DNA: TGTGCCAGTAGTATATCGTCAGCTGCGCGCACCGGGGAGCTGTTTTTT; CDR3: CASSISSAARTGELFF; size: -; J: TRBJ2-2; D: -; V: TRBV19
DNA: TGCAGCGCCAACCGAGGGAGTGGGGGGGCAGATACGCAGTATTTT; CDR3: CSANRGSGGADTQYF; size: -; J: TRBJ2-3; D: TRBD2; V: TRBV29-1
DNA: TGTGCCAGCTCACCACGGAGGGAGTCCATCGGGGAGCTGTTTTTT; CDR3: CASSPRRESIGELFF; size: -; J: TRBJ2-2; D: -; V: TRBV18
DNA: TGTGCCAGCAGCCAAGAAGGGCGCGGGAGAGGGTACAATGAGCAGTTCTTC; CDR3: CASSQEGRGRGYNEQFF; size: -; J: TRBJ2-1; D: TRBD2; V: TRBV3-1/TRBV3-2
DNA: TGTGCCAGCAGTTTATGGGGGCCTGGGGAAAAACTGTTTTTT; CDR3: CASSLWGPGEKLFF; size: -; J: TRBJ1-4; D: -; V: TRBV27
DNA: TGTGCCAGCAGCCTCAGCGGGAGGGCCTTCGGGGAGCTGTTTTTT; CDR3: CASSLSGRAFGELFF; size: -; J: TRBJ2-2; D: TRBD2; V: TRBV9
DNA: TGTGCCAGCAGCCAAGCCGAGGTTTGGGATACGCAGTATTTT; CDR3: CASSQAEVWDTQYF; size: -; J: TRBJ2-3; D: -; V: TRBV14
DNA: TGTGCCAGCAGAATCCGAGGGCTGGGGGCCAACGTCCTGACTTTC; CDR3: CASRIRGLGANVLTF; size: -; J: TRBJ2-6; D: -; V: TRBV28
DNA: TGTGCCAGCAGCTGGGGGTGGGAGCAGTACTTC; CDR3: CASSWGWEQYF; size: -; J: TRBJ2-7; D: -; V: TRBV7-9
DNA: TGTGCCAGCAGTTTAGGGGGGGTGGGCATTCAGTACTTC; CDR3: CASSLGGVGIQYF; size: few; J: TRBJ2-4; D: TRBD2; V: TRBV27
DNA: TGCGCCAGCAGCCAAGACGATACAGGGAACCTTGGAAACACCATATATTTT; CDR3: CASSQDDTGNLGNTIYF; size: -; J: TRBJ1-3; D: -; V: TRBV4-1
DNA: TGTGCCAGCAGCCCGTGGGGACTAGCGGGAGGATACAATGAGCAGTTCTTC; CDR3: CASSPWGLAGGYNEQFF; size: -; J: TRBJ2-1; D: TRBD2; V: TRBV11-2
DNA: TGTGCCAGCAGCCAAGCTGGGGACGTAAACTCTGGAAACACCATATATTTT; CDR3: CASSQAGDVNSGNTIYF; size: -; J: TRBJ1-3; D: -; V: TRBV3-1/TRBV3-2
DNA: TGTGCCAGCAGCGTAGGCCCCACGGAGACCCAGTACTTC; CDR3: CASSVGPTETQYF; size: -; J: TRBJ2-5; D: -; V: TRBV2
DNA: TGTGCCAGCAGCCTTTCGGACGGTAATCCCCAGCATTTT; CDR3: CASSLSDGNPQHF; size: -; J: TRBJ1-5; D: -; V: TRBV27
DNA: TGTGCCAGTAGGCGGTTGGTAACCGGGGAGCTGTTTTTT; CDR3: CASRRLVTGELFF; size: -; J: TRBJ2-2; D: -; V: TRBV19
DNA: TGTGCCAGCAGCTTAGTGCCAGAACAAGAGACCCAGTACTTC; CDR3: CASSLVPEQETQYF; size: -; J: TRBJ2-5; D: -; V: TRBV7-9
DNA: TGTGCCAGTAGCACAGGCCTTAATCAGCCCCAGCATTTT; CDR3: CASSTGLNQPQHF; size: -; J: TRBJ1-5; D: -; V: TRBV19
DNA: TGTGCCAGCAGTTCGCCGCCCCTTATGAACACTGAAGCTTTCTTT; CDR3: CASSSPPLMNTEAFF; size: once; J: TRBJ1-1; D: -; V: TRBV28
DNA: TGCGCCAGCAGCACCGGACAGGGACGTATCAATGAGCAGTTCTTC; CDR3: CASSTGQGRINEQFF; size: -; J: TRBJ2-1; D: TRBD1; V: TRBV5-1
DNA: TGTGCCAGCAGACAGGACAGGGCCGGGGAGCTGTTTTTT; CDR3: CASRQDRAGELFF; size: -; J: TRBJ2-2; D: TRBD1; V: TRBV12-3/TRBV12-4
DNA: TGTGCCAGCAGTGAGGCCGGGACAGGGATTAATGAAAAACTGTTTTTT; CDR3: CASSEAGTGINEKLFF; size: -; J: TRBJ1-4; D: TRBD1; V: TRBV25-1
DNA: TGTGCCAGCTCACCACTTGGGACAGGGATGAATGAGCAGTTCTTC; CDR3: CASSPLGTGMNEQFF; size: -; J: TRBJ2-1; D: TRBD1; V: TRBV18
DNA: TGTGCCAGCAGCTTCGATCGGGACAGGGGACGAGGGAATACGCAGTATTTT; CDR3: CASSFDRDRGRGNTQYF; size: -; J: TRBJ2-3; D: TRBD1; V: TRBV11-2
DNA: TGTGCCAGCAGCTTTGGTCCCGGGGAGCTGTTTTTT; CDR3: CASSFGPGELFF; size: -; J: TRBJ2-2; D: -; V: TRBV11-2
DNA: TGCGCCAGCAGCTTGGGAGGGCTAGTCGGGGATACGCAGTATTTT; CDR3: CASSLGGLVGDTQYF; size: -; J: TRBJ2-3; D: -; V: TRBV5-1
DNA: TGTGCCACCAGCAGAGATGTGGGGGCGGGAGAGACCCAGTACTTC; CDR3: CATSRDVGAGETQYF; size: once; J: TRBJ2-5; D: -; V: TRBV15
DNA: TGTGCCTGGATGTCGGGGAGTAAATACGTTAATACGCAGTATTTT; CDR3: CAWMSGSKYVNTQYF; size: -; J: TRBJ2-3; D: -; V: TRBV30
DNA: TGTGCCAGCAGCCCCCAGGGAATCTACGAGCAGTACTTC; CDR3: CASSPQGIYEQYF; size: -; J: TRBJ2-7; D: -; V: TRBV4-2